Below, 14 T cell receptor beta chains from the same sample are listed, as sequenced in a study of T cells expressing NK-cell markers. TCRdb reworked the 5' RACE reads into one entry per CDR3 protein, no DNA. In total, the table holds about 450,000 distinct CDR3 sequences. Material for sequencing was blood T cells: a sorted CD56 or NKG2C T cell subset, CD4+ or CD8+ T cells, or bulk PBMC T cells (not recorded which). These receptors all come from a woman aged 18-70 years in good health.

The rearrangement joins TRBV29-1 to TRBJ2-7. Germline V lookup: CDR1 SQVTM, CDR2 ANQGSEA. The CDR3 is made up of 13 amino acids. CDR3 amino acids: CSGRSSGRDEQYF.

The rearrangement uses TRBV14 and TRBJ2-7. The V gene's germline CDR1 is SGHDN and CDR2 FVKESK. The CDR3 is 14 amino acids. CDR3 region: CASSQGWGFYEQYF.

The chain links TRBV7-2 to TRBJ2-7; TCRdb's D gene call, TRBD2, goes unchecked for lack of DNA. Germline V CDR1 and CDR2: SGHTA, FQGNSA. The CDR3 totals 14 residues. The CDR3 loop is CASRASGSTYEQYF.

The chain carries TRBV5-1 and TRBJ1-2. The CDR3 sequence is 13 residues long. The germline V gene has CDR1 SGHRS and CDR2 YFSETQ. The CDR3: CASSSTDRYGYTF.

This chain joins TRBV25-1 and TRBJ2-1; with no DNA, the TCRdb D assignment of TRBD2 cannot be verified. Germline loops: CDR1 MGHDK, CDR2 SYGVNS. CDR3 size: 15 residues. The CDR3 sequence is CASSLGIGGYNEQFF.

This chain connects TRBV5-1 to TRBJ2-1; lacking DNA, the TRBD2 call made by TCRdb goes unchecked. The CDR3 spans 15 residues. The germline CDR1 and CDR2 sequences are SGHRS and YFSETQ. CDR3 residues: CASSPTGTRGNEQFF.

The V and J genes are TRBV7-7 and TRBJ2-2; the D gene TCRdb calls, TRBD1, cannot be checked with no DNA. This CDR3 has 14 amino acids. Germline V gene sequence: CDR1 SSHAT, CDR2 FNYEAQ (reference sequence). CDR3 sequence: CASSGTGSTGELFF.

The genes are TRBV9 and TRBJ2-1. Germline V gene lookup returns CDR1 SGDLS and CDR2 YYNGEE. The CDR3 totals 14 residues. The CDR3: CASSASRMVTEQFF.

This chain links TRBV20-1 with TRBJ1-1. CDR3 length: 12 amino acids. From germline, CDR1 is DFQATT and CDR2 SNEGSKA (reference sequence). CDR3 in amino acids: CSAVRLGTEAFF.

The V gene is TRBV12-3 or TRBV12-4, the J gene TRBJ1-2. There are 13 residues in the CDR3. The CDR3 sequence is CASSPTRGEGYTF.

The gene calls are TRBV4-3 and TRBJ2-2; TCRdb reports TRBD2, a call that lacks DNA to check it against. Per germline, CDR1 LGHNA and CDR2 YSLEER. There are 16 residues in the CDR3. This chain's CDR3 is CASSQVRLAATGELFF.

The chain carries TRBV12-3 or TRBV12-4 and TRBJ2-1; the TCRdb D gene call, TRBD1, has no DNA to confirm it. The CDR3 length is 15 residues. This CDR3 is CASRVTGGVGNEQFF.

The chain is built from TRBV4-2 and TRBJ2-7; TCRdb indicates TRBD1, and absent DNA this call remains unverified. This CDR3 region has 15 residues. Germline lookup yields CDR1 LGHNA and CDR2 YNFKEQ. The CDR3: CASSQDGGTKDEQYF.

The chain uses TRBV6-2 or TRBV6-3 and TRBJ2-3; the D call of TRBD1 rests on TCRdb alone, since no DNA is present to check it. The length of the CDR3 is 15 residues. Germline V CDR1 and CDR2: MNHEY, SVGEGT. The CDR3 is CASHGQGNHTDTQYF.